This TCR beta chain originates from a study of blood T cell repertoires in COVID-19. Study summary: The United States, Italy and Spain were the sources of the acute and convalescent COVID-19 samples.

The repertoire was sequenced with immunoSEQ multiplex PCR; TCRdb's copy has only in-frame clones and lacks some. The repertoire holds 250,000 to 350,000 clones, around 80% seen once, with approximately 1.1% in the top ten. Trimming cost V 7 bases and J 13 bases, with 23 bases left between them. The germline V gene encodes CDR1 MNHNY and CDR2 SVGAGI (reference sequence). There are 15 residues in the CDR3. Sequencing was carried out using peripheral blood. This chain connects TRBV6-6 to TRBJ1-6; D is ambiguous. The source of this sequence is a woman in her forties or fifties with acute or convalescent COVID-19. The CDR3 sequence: CASTQPLPAISPLHF. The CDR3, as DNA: TGTGCCAGCACCCAACCCCTCCCTGCGATATCCCCCCTCCACTTT.